This record looks at one T cell receptor (beta chain) sequence and its context. These data belong to a study of blood T cell repertoires in COVID-19. Whole-study context: The United States, Italy and Spain were the sources of the acute and convalescent COVID-19 samples. The analysed material was cDNA or gDNA that came from T cells, B-cell-depleted T cells, or PBMCs.

Original processing methods: Estimation of nucleated cell counts relied on the amplification of reference gene primers. The table came from immunoSEQ multiplex PCR; TCRdb's copy has only in-frame clones and leaves some out. The DNA was the basis for D and trimming; V, J and clone size are from that table. Of about 140,000 clones listed, roughly 86% were seen once; the top ten hold roughly 8%. Trimming took 0 bases from V and 0 from J, leaving 12 bases between them. Germline V lookup: CDR1 LGHNA, CDR2 YNFKEQ. The CDR3 has 17 residues. This clonotype originated in a woman aged 55-75 years with acute or convalescent COVID-19. The chain is built from TRBV4-2 and TRBJ2-1, with D possibly matching TRBD2 (5 bases). Specimen: peripheral blood. The CDR3 nucleotides are TGTGCCAGCAGCCAAGATGGGAGCGGAAGCTCCTACAATGAGCAGTTCTTC. Its translation is CASSQDGSGSSYNEQFF.